These 21 T cell receptor beta chains were all obtained from the same sample, sequenced in a study of CD8+CD57+ T cells in acquired aplastic anemia (dated by TCRdb to between 2017 and 2018). These reads were obtained on an Illumina HiSeq 2000. Profiling of TCR beta VDJ combinations and CDR3 sequences used genomic DNA as the template. Clones were called with MiXCR by TCRdb after fastp trimmed the public reads at Q25, and only in-frame beta chains were retained. Rows with a matching CDR3 protein are joined into one entry that keeps the most common DNA and genes. This sample comprises about 130,000 distinct CDR3 sequences, 40% to 60% of them detected only once. The top ten clonotypes cover about 2.7% of the sample. What was sequenced was sorted CD4+, CD8+, or CD8+CD57+ T cells (not recorded which) from PBMCs. The receptors come from a human donor in good health, serving as a control.

Regarding this clonotype: The germline gene is not matched at one end of the junction; a read error may be the cause. The chain has TRBV7-2 and TRBJ2-7; 7 bases are a match to TRBD2. The CDR3 extends over 15 amino acids. The germline V gene encodes CDR1 SGHTA and CDR2 FQGNSA. The CDR3 region is CAGSLSGVHIDEQYF. Written as DNA, the CDR3 is TGTGCCGGCAGCTTAAGCGGGGTCCACATAGACGAGCAGTACTTC.

This clonotype was detected once. The genes are TRBV5-4 and TRBJ1-2; 9 bases map to TRBD1. This CDR3 spans 16 amino acids. Looked up from germline, CDR1 is SGHNT and CDR2 is YYREEE (reference sequence). Unmatched junction bases numbered 14, after V lost 4 bases and J lost 7 bases. As DNA, the CDR3 is TGTGCCAGCAGCGGCCGGGACAGGGACGGTCAGGGTGGCTACACCTTC. The encoded protein is CASSGRDRDGQGGYTF.

The chain couples TRBV29-1 to TRBJ2-7; TRBD1 agrees at 8 bases. The CDR3 covers 14 residues. Trimming cost V 6 bases and J 4 bases; bases outside gene matches: 11. Germline CDR1 reads SQVTM; CDR2 reads ANQGSEA. CDR3 coding DNA: TGCAGCGTGGATATCCCGGGACAGGAGTACGAGCAGTACTTC. Its translation: CSVDIPGQEYEQYF.

CDR3 in amino acids: CASSWGTSGPQETQYF. The CDR3 coding sequence is TGTGCCAGCAGCTGGGGGACTAGCGGGCCCCAAGAGACCCAGTACTTC. The chain combines TRBV7-2 with TRBJ2-5; 12 bases fit TRBD2. Germline lookup yields CDR1 SGHTA and CDR2 FQGNSA. This CDR3 is built from 16 residues. The junction had 4 bases not matched to a gene; V was cut back by 4 bases and J by 1 base.

This clonotype was seen at least ten times. The chain employs TRBV6-7 and TRBJ1-1; D remains ambiguous. TRBV6-7 is an open reading frame whose function is uncertain. This CDR3 spans 14 amino acids. Trimming shortened V by 5 bases and J by 1 base, and 11 bases separated the two germline ends. CDR3 in amino acids: CASSPGGRNTEAFF. CDR3 bases: TGTGCCAGCAGTCCCGGAGGGAGGAACACTGAAGCTTTCTTT.

In its sample, this clonotype was seen a few times. The rearrangement joins TRBV20-1 to TRBJ2-3, with 15 bases lining up with TRBD2. Germline V lookup: CDR1 DFQATT, CDR2 SNEGSKA (reference sequence). Trimming removed 5 bases from V and 8 bases from J; junction bases left unmatched: 8. The CDR3 runs to 15 residues. CDR3 loop: CSAWTSGGALATQYF. In DNA, the CDR3 is TGCAGTGCTTGGACTAGCGGGGGGGCACTGGCTACGCAGTATTTT.

The rearrangement links TRBV24-1 to TRBJ2-5; 8 bases align to TRBD1. The CDR3 totals 15 residues. Trimming removed 7 bases from V and 5 bases from J; junction bases left unmatched: 11. Germline-derived CDR1 and CDR2 are KGHDR and SFDVKD. The CDR3 coding sequence is TGTGCCACCAGCCGGGGACAGGTCTTGGGCGAGACCCAGTACTTC. Protein: CATSRGQVLGETQYF.

This clonotype counts as medium-sized. The rearrangement uses TRBV29-1 and TRBJ1-4; no clear D gene. There are 12 residues in the CDR3. V lost 4 bases and J 3 bases, leaving 6 bases between the germline ends. Germline CDR1 SQVTM, CDR2 ANQGSEA. CDR3 amino acids: CSVGDANEKLFF. In DNA form, the CDR3 reads TGCAGCGTTGGGGATGCTAATGAAAAACTGTTTTTT.

The rearrangement links TRBV20-1 to TRBJ2-2, with 9 positions matching TRBD1. V shed 2 bases and J 7 bases; nucleotides not matched to a gene: 8. This CDR3 has 15 amino acids. The germline V gene has CDR1 DFQATT and CDR2 SNEGSKA (reference sequence). The CDR3: CSARTGQGSVGELFF. The DNA for the CDR3 is TGCAGTGCTAGAACGGGACAGGGATCGGTCGGGGAGCTGTTTTTT.

The V call is TRBV18, the J call TRBJ2-3; D may be TRBD2 (6 bases). The CDR3 loop spans 15 amino acids. Trimming cost V 2 bases and J 4 bases, with 13 bases left between them. In germline, CDR1 is KGHSH, CDR2 LQKENI. The CDR3 spells CASSPSSGRSDTQYF. CDR3 nucleotides: TGTGCCAGCTCACCATCTTCAGGGAGGTCAGATACGCAGTATTTT.

This clonotype is labeled as medium-sized. The chain recombines TRBV7-2 with TRBJ2-7, with 11 bases aligning to TRBD1. This CDR3 has 15 residues. The junction had 3 bases not matched to a gene; V was cut back by 5 bases and J by 0 bases. Looked up from germline, CDR1 is SGHTA and CDR2 is FQGNSA. CDR3 residues: CASSEDRGLSYEQYF. As DNA, the CDR3 is TGTGCCAGCAGCGAGGACAGGGGGCTCTCCTACGAGCAGTACTTC.

This clonotype has ten or more counts. V gene TRBV12-5 combines with J gene TRBJ2-7; 9 bases match TRBD1. V dropped 0 bases and J dropped 3; count of bases not matched to a gene: 12. CDR1 and CDR2 (germline): LGHNT, FRNRAP. This CDR3 is built from 18 residues. Here the CDR3 DNA reads TGTGCTAGTGGTTTGGTCCCGGGGTCCGGACAGGGGAGCTACGAGCAGTACTTC. Amino acids: CASGLVPGSGQGSYEQYF.

The chain combines TRBV29-1 with TRBJ2-7; the D gene is possibly TRBD1 (6 bases). V lost 3 bases, J lost 6 bases, and 18 bases lay in between. Looked up from germline, CDR1 is SQVTM and CDR2 is ANQGSEA. The CDR3 is made up of 14 amino acids. CDR3 bases: TGCAGCGTTGAGCTACAGGGAGAAAGAGCCGAGCAGTACTTC. This gives the protein CSVELQGERAEQYF.

The chain combines TRBV9 with TRBJ2-7; D is ambiguous. Germline V gene data show CDR1 as SGDLS and CDR2 as YYNGEE. V lost 8 bases and J lost 6, with 15 bases in between. The CDR3 spans 12 residues. In DNA, the CDR3 is TGTGCCAGTAGTGTCGGAGTAGCCGAGCAGTACTTC. Its translation: CASSVGVAEQYF.

The V gene is TRBV20-1, the J gene TRBJ1-2; 8 positions match TRBD1. There are 13 residues in the CDR3. V was clipped by 7 bases and J by 4 bases; unmatched bases: 8. CDR1 is DFQATT and CDR2 is SNEGSKA in the germline V gene (reference sequence). CDR3 loop: CSGTDRGPYGYTF. The DNA for the CDR3 is TGCAGTGGGACCGACAGGGGTCCCTATGGCTACACCTTC.

The table lists this clonotype with many counts. This sequence joins TRBV7-9 and TRBJ1-6; no clear D. Trimming took 1 base from V and 4 from J, leaving 5 bases between them. Germline CDR1 is SEHNR and CDR2 is FQNEAQ (reference sequence). The CDR3 covers 14 residues. This CDR3 reads CASSLEQYNSPLHF. CDR3 nucleotides: TGTGCCAGCAGCTTAGAACAGTATAATTCACCCCTCCACTTT. Using reference TRBV7-9 and TRBJ1-6 for the parts outside the CDR3, the full variable domain is DTGVSQNPRHKITKRGQNVTFRCDPISEHNRLYWYRQTLGQGPEFLTYFQNEAQLEKSRLLSDRFSAERPKGSFSTLEIQRTEQGDSAMYLCASSLEQYNSPLHFGNGTRLTVT.

The chain is built from TRBV29-1 and TRBJ2-7; a possible D gene is TRBD2 (6 bases). Germline V gene lookup returns CDR1 SQVTM and CDR2 ANQGSEA. V shed 3 bases and J shed 3 bases, with 18 bases lying between them. The CDR3 contains 15 residues. The CDR3 region has the DNA TGCAGCGTTGAGCGGGCGGCGGGGAACTTCTACGAGCAGTACTTC. Its translation: CSVERAAGNFYEQYF.

This clonotype has more than one count but fewer than ten. CDR3 residues: CASRTGNQPLHF. Written as DNA, the CDR3 is TGTGCCAGCAGGACAGGCAATCAGCCCCTCCACTTT. The rearrangement joins TRBV2 to TRBJ1-6; D perhaps matches TRBD1 (6 bases). The CDR3 loop spans 12 amino acids. V dropped 6 bases and J dropped 13 bases, with 13 bases sitting between them. CDR1 and CDR2 (germline): SNHLY, FYNNEI.

This chain uses TRBV2 with TRBJ2-7, with TRBD2 matching over 9 bases. Trimming removed 7 bases from V and 7 bases from J; junction bases left unmatched: 8. The CDR3 runs 13 residues. CDR1 and CDR2 (germline): SNHLY, FYNNEI. The CDR3 DNA sequence: TGTGCCAGCACCGCGTCTACTAGCGGGGAGCAGTACTTC. Protein: CASTASTSGEQYF. The whole variable domain, filled in from reference TRBV2 and TRBJ2-7, reads EPEVTQTPSHQVTQMGQEVILRCVPISNHLYFYWYRQILGQKVEFLVSFYNNEISEKSEIFDDQFSVERPDGSNFTLKIRSTKLEDSAMYFCASTASTSGEQYFGPGTRLTVT.

This clonotype has at least ten counts. For the CDR3, the DNA is TGTGCCGTCCAAGGGTTGGGAAACACCATATATTTT. Amino acid sequence: CAVQGLGNTIYF. The chain couples TRBV10-3 to TRBJ1-3; D not resolved. The CDR3 extends over 12 amino acids. Between the trimmed V and J ends, which lost 11 bases and 4 bases, there was a span of 12 bases. In germline, CDR1 is ENHRY, CDR2 SYGVKD.

V gene TRBV20-1 combines with J gene TRBJ2-7, with TRBD1 matching over 7 bases. The CDR3 length is 15 residues. With V trimmed by 1 base and J by 6 bases, 12 bases remained unmatched. CDR1 is DFQATT and CDR2 is SNEGSKA in the germline V gene (reference sequence). The chain's CDR3 is CSARGRGQGVPEQYF. For the CDR3, the DNA is TGCAGTGCTAGAGGAAGGGGGCAGGGTGTCCCCGAGCAGTACTTC.